The 20 T cell receptor beta chains listed next were all sequenced from one sample in a study of immune evolution from preneoplasia to lung adenocarcinoma (dated by TCRdb to the early 2020s). To prepare the library, the immunoSEQ multiplex PCR assay was applied. TCRdb retrieved this table from immuneACCESS and kept in-frame rearrangements only. Not all clones are present; in checked studies, unresolved V genes account for under half, and no reason is known for the remainder. This sample is represented by just over 9,000 clones; roughly four fifths of them were singletons. The ten largest clones add up to around 3.1% of the sample. The sample taken for sequencing was FFPE lung adenocarcinoma in situ tissue. What this sample's cell subset or site label stands for: preinvasive adenocarcinoma in situ (AIS). Source of these receptors: a person between 65 and 79 years old with lung adenocarcinoma.

The chain recombines TRBV13 with TRBJ2-7; D is possibly TRBD2 (6 bases). V gave up 5 bases and J gave up 3 bases, with 14 bases separating them. Germline V gene data show CDR1 as PRHDT and CDR2 as FYEKMQ (reference sequence). The CDR3 sequence is 14 residues long. The CDR3 sequence: CASSARLVNYEQYF. The CDR3 DNA reads as TGTGCCAGCAGCGCCCGACTAGTAAACTACGAGCAGTACTTC.

This chain connects TRBV14 to TRBJ1-2; TRBD1 matches 8 bases. CDR1 is SGHDN, CDR2 FVKESK, per germline. This CDR3 is 15 amino acids long. Losses at the gene ends were 0 bases for V and 4 bases for J; bases not matched to a gene: 4. The CDR3 reads CASSQDPGGVYGYTF. The CDR3 nucleotides are TGTGCCAGCAGCCAAGATCCAGGGGGCGTCTATGGCTACACCTTC. Based on the CDR3 plus reference TRBV14 and TRBJ1-2, the full variable domain is EAGVTQFPSHSVIEKGQTVTLRCDPISGHDNLYWYRRVMGKEIKFLLHFVKESKQDESGMPNNRFLAERTGGTYSTLKVQPAELEDSGVYFCASSQDPGGVYGYTFGSGTRLTVV.

This chain uses TRBV28 with TRBJ1-1; maybe TRBD1 (5 bases). V shed 3 bases and J shed 1 base, with 12 bases lying between them. Germline V gene data show CDR1 as MDHEN and CDR2 as SYDVKM. The CDR3 extends over 15 amino acids. CDR3 sequence (DNA): TGTGCCAGCAGTTTTGGTCGGAGGGGGAACACTGAAGCTTTCTTT. Its protein product is CASSFGRRGNTEAFF.

The rearrangement links TRBV14 to TRBJ1-6; D is undetermined. Germline V gene lookup returns CDR1 SGHDN and CDR2 FVKESK. The CDR3 spans 14 residues. The V end was cut by 4 bases, the J end by 6 bases, with 10 bases between. CDR3 loop: CASSPTVGNSPLHF. CDR3 DNA sequence: TGTGCCAGCAGCCCGACGGTGGGTAATTCACCCCTCCACTTT.

This sequence joins TRBV19 and TRBJ2-2; D uncertain. Looked up from germline, CDR1 is LNHDA and CDR2 is SQIVND (reference sequence). V was pared by 9 bases and J by 6 bases, with 11 bases between. The CDR3 is made up of 12 amino acids. CDR3 sequence: CASRHVAGELFF. CDR3 DNA sequence: TGTGCCAGCCGACATGTAGCCGGGGAGCTGTTTTTT.

The chain links TRBV7-9 to TRBJ2-7, with 7 bases fitting TRBD1. Germline assignment: CDR1 SEHNR and CDR2 FQNEAQ (reference sequence). V shed 5 bases and J 2 bases; nucleotides not matched to a gene: 6. This CDR3 contains 14 residues. The CDR3 bases are TGTGCCAGCAGCCCTAGGACAGGCGCCTACGAGCAGTACTTC. This codes for CASSPRTGAYEQYF.

J is TRBJ1-4 and V is TRBV30, with D unresolved. This CDR3 comprises 13 residues. From germline, CDR1 is GTSNPN and CDR2 SVGIG (reference sequence). Deletions cut 0 bases from V and 7 bases from J, with 9 bases between. DNA for the CDR3: TGTGCCTGGAGTGTAAGGGCAACTGAAAAACTGTTTTTT. It specifies CAWSVRATEKLFF.

This chain links TRBV5-4 with TRBJ1-2; 7 nucleotides line up with TRBD1. With 0 bases clipped from V and 4 bases from J, the junction kept 6 bases outside the gene matches. The CDR3 extends over 15 amino acids. Germline V gene data show CDR1 as SGHNT and CDR2 as YYREEE (reference sequence). CDR3 sequence (DNA): TGTGCCAGCAGCTTGGCGGAGGGGGCGGGCTATGGCTACACCTTC. Residues: CASSLAEGAGYGYTF.

The V and J genes are TRBV7-6 and TRBJ1-1; a weak D match, TRBD1 (6 bases). Trimming left V 5 bases short and J 0 bases short, with 10 bases between. The length of the CDR3 is 14 residues. CDR1 and CDR2 (germline): SGHVS, FNYEAQ. In DNA, the CDR3 is TGTGCCAGCAGCAGGGGGATAATGAACACTGAAGCTTTCTTT. This encodes CASSRGIMNTEAFF.

This chain joins TRBV28 and TRBJ2-7, with D possibly matching TRBD1 (5 bases). Germline CDR1 reads MDHEN; CDR2 reads SYDVKM. The V and J ends lost 2 bases and 2 bases respectively, with 10 bases between them. The CDR3 is made up of 14 amino acids. The CDR3 DNA sequence: TGTGCCAGCAGTTTAACAGGAGCAACCTACGAGCAGTACTTC. Translation gives CASSLTGATYEQYF. Filled out from reference TRBV28 and TRBJ2-7, the complete variable domain reads DVKVTQSSRYLVKRTGEKVFLECVQDMDHENMFWYRQDPGLGLRLIYFSYDVKMKEKGDIPEGYSVSREKKERFSLILESASTNQTSMYLCASSLTGATYEQYFGPGTRLTVT.

The rearrangement joins TRBV5-6 to TRBJ2-5; the D is unclear. The CDR3 is 11 amino acids. CDR1 and CDR2 (germline): SGHDT, YYEEEE. The V gene lost 2 bases and the J gene lost 5 bases, with 4 bases spanning the gap. The CDR3 sequence is CASSFRETQYF. The CDR3 nucleotides are TGTGCCAGCAGCTTCAGGGAGACCCAGTACTTC.

The genes are TRBV4-1 and TRBJ1-1; D ambiguous. The CDR3 extends over 12 amino acids. Looked up from germline, CDR1 is MGHRA and CDR2 is YSYEKL. The ends were cut back, 0 bases at V and 3 bases at J, with 2 bases in the middle. The CDR3 DNA sequence: TGCGCCAGCAGCCAAGAGTACACTGAAGCTTTCTTT. Translated: CASSQEYTEAFF.

DNA for the CDR3: TGTGCCAGCAGTTACTCCGAAACCTTGGGTAATGAAAAACTGTTTTTT. The encoded protein is CASSYSETLGNEKLFF. The rearrangement joins TRBV6-5 to TRBJ1-4; no clear D gene. Germline-derived CDR1 and CDR2 are MNHEY and SVGAGI. The CDR3 extends over 16 amino acids. V lost 0 bases, J lost 4 bases, and 12 bases lay in between.

This sequence joins TRBV5-1 and TRBJ2-2; D not certain. The CDR3 runs 13 residues. The germline V and J ends were trimmed by 5 bases and 7 bases, with 12 bases remaining between them. Germline V gene sequence: CDR1 SGHRS, CDR2 YFSETQ. CDR3 sequence reads: CASSQGRRGELFF. The CDR3 DNA reads TGCGCCAGCAGTCAAGGACGGCGCGGGGAGCTGTTTTTT.

This chain connects TRBV6-4 to TRBJ2-3, with 9 nucleotides matching TRBD2. CDR1 MRHNA and CDR2 SNTAGT come from the germline V gene. V trimming: 0 bases; J trimming: 2 bases; junction bases outside the gene matches: 3. This CDR3 is 16 amino acids long. This chain's CDR3 is CASSDSTSGDTDTQYF. CDR3 in DNA: TGTGCCAGCAGTGACTCGACTAGCGGAGACACAGATACGCAGTATTTT.

The chain recombines TRBV9 with TRBJ1-1, with D possibly being TRBD1 (5 bases). Trimming pared 4 bases from V and 4 bases from J, leaving 17 bases between. The CDR3 contains 15 residues. From germline, CDR1 is SGDLS and CDR2 YYNGEE. CDR3 protein: CASSSLTLQGTEAFF. The CDR3 nucleotides read TGTGCCAGCAGCTCTTTGACCCTCCAGGGCACTGAAGCTTTCTTT.

The J gene is TRBJ2-3, the V gene TRBV11-2; D possibly uses TRBD1 or TRBD2 (5 bases each). There are 15 residues in the CDR3. The V end was cut by 1 base, the J end by 5 bases, with 13 bases between. The V gene's germline CDR1 is SGHAT and CDR2 FQNNGV. CDR3 coding DNA: TGTGCCAGCAGCTTAGGTACCGGGGCCGTAGATACGCAGTATTTT. It translates to CASSLGTGAVDTQYF.

The CDR3 region has the DNA TGTGCCAGCAGCCCCCTGACAGGGGTTGGCACCGGGGAGCTGTTTTTT. This translates into CASSPLTGVGTGELFF. The chain couples TRBV5-6 to TRBJ2-2; 8 positions match TRBD1. CDR1 and CDR2 (germline): SGHDT, YYEEEE. The CDR3 covers 16 residues. V trimming: 4 bases; J trimming: 4 bases; junction bases outside the gene matches: 9.

The rearrangement uses TRBV5-1 and TRBJ1-5, with 7 bases that match TRBD1. This CDR3 comprises 17 residues. V trimming: 3 bases; J trimming: 0 bases; junction bases outside the gene matches: 9. Germline V CDR1 and CDR2: SGHRS, YFSETQ. Here the CDR3 DNA reads TGCGCCAGCAGCTGGAACACAGGGGATATTAGCAATCAGCCCCAGCATTTT. Its translation is CASSWNTGDISNQPQHF.

This chain connects TRBV4-2 to TRBJ2-7; D call uncertain. The germline CDR1 and CDR2 sequences are LGHNA and YNFKEQ. The CDR3 extends over 15 amino acids. V was pared by 0 bases and J by 3 bases, with 12 bases between. CDR3 sequence: CASSQDYETRYEQYF. The CDR3 region has the DNA TGTGCCAGCAGCCAAGATTACGAGACTCGCTACGAGCAGTACTTC.